The rows below give T cell receptor beta chains drawn from one sample of a study of beta chain features in type 1 diabetes. The protocol was immunoSEQ multiplex PCR, while the TCRdb copy is restricted to in-frame clones and leaves out a portion. In the table there are 200,000 to 250,000 clones, more than 9% of which are singletons. Sample: naive CD4+ T cells from blood. The receptors here all came from a woman under 30 in good health. CDR3s include the opening cysteine and the closing phenylalanine or tryptophan. The D gene is left open where the match is weak. Not all rows give a size; the values are once, few, many and, for expanded clones, a class.

NA	few	TRBV28	TRBJ1-1	CASRESLVNTEAFF	TGTGCCAGCAGGGAGTCACTTGTAAACACTGAAGCTTTCTTT
TRBD1	few	TRBV5-5	TRBJ1-5	CASRERDSIIRPQHF	TGTGCCAGCAGGGAACGGGACAGCATAATCAGGCCCCAGCATTTT
TRBD1	NA	TRBV5-1	TRBJ1-2	CASSLPTGTGAFYGYTF	TGCGCCAGCAGCTTACCTACCGGGACAGGGGCCTTTTATGGCTACACCTTC
NA	few	TRBV5-1	TRBJ2-7	CASSLEADYEQYF	TGCGCCAGCAGCTTGGAGGCGGACTACGAGCAGTACTTC
TRBD2	NA	TRBV5-1	TRBJ2-3	CASSYRLAGIGTDTQYF	TGCGCCAGCAGTTATAGACTAGCGGGAATTGGGACAGATACGCAGTATTTT
TRBD2	NA	TRBV9	TRBJ2-1	CASSVGPPGTSGYNEQFF	TGTGCCAGCAGCGTAGGCCCCCCCGGGACTAGCGGCTACAATGAGCAGTTCTTC
TRBD2	NA	TRBV5-5	TRBJ2-5	CASSTGLAGGPETQYF	TGTGCCAGCAGCACTGGGCTAGCGGGGGGCCCAGAGACCCAGTACTTC
TRBD2	NA	TRBV5-1	TRBJ2-5	CASSLELAGEETQYF	TGCGCCAGCAGCTTGGAACTAGCGGGAGAAGAGACCCAGTACTTC
TRBD2	few	TRBV5-4	TRBJ2-2	CASSHPTSGSSIGELFF	TGTGCCAGCAGCCATCCTACTAGCGGGAGTAGTATCGGGGAGCTGTTTTTT
NA	few	TRBV5-1	TRBJ1-2	CASSTDRSGGYTF	TGCGCCAGCAGCACCGACAGGTCTGGTGGCTACACCTTC
TRBD1	few	TRBV6-6	TRBJ2-3	CASRSYRGQYADTQYF	TGTGCCAGCAGGTCATACCGGGGACAGTACGCAGATACGCAGTATTTT
TRBD1	few	TRBV2	TRBJ1-2	CASEGQDYGYTF	TGTGCCAGTGAGGGACAGGACTATGGCTACACCTTC
TRBD1	few	TRBV6-5	TRBJ2-7	CASSYLDRGLYEQYF	TGTGCCAGCAGTTACCTAGACAGGGGGCTCTACGAGCAGTACTTC
TRBD1	few	TRBV11-2	TRBJ2-2	CASSVRDRGLTGELFF	TGTGCCAGCAGCGTAAGGGACAGGGGGCTCACCGGGGAGCTGTTTTTT
NA	few	TRBV18	TRBJ1-4	CASSPRGRATNEKLFF	TGTGCCAGCTCACCAAGGGGCCGTGCAACTAATGAAAAACTGTTTTTT
TRBD2	NA	TRBV18	TRBJ2-1	CASSRKLAGVVNEQFF	TGTGCCAGCTCACGGAAACTAGCGGGGGTGGTCAATGAGCAGTTCTTC
NA	few	TRBV21-1	TRBJ2-2	CASSKGRQLNTGELFF	TGTGCCAGCAGCAAAGGCCGACAATTGAACACCGGGGAGCTGTTTTTT
NA	NA	TRBV29-1	TRBJ1-1	CSVEPPRGTEAFF	TGCAGCGTTGAACCCCCCCGAGGGACTGAAGCTTTCTTT
TRBD1	few	TRBV19	TRBJ2-5	CASSGAGTAEETQYF	TGTGCCAGTAGTGGGGCCGGGACAGCCGAAGAGACCCAGTACTTC
NA	few	TRBV18	TRBJ2-1	CASSPLAGGDNEQFF	TGTGCCAGCTCACCACTGGCCGGCGGGGACAATGAGCAGTTCTTC
NA	few	TRBV2	TRBJ1-6	CASRRQGPGSPLHF	TGTGCCAGCCGTAGGCAGGGCCCCGGATCACCCCTCCACTTT
TRBD1	NA	TRBV5-1	TRBJ1-2	CASSLGGDRNYGYTF	TGCGCCAGCAGCTTGGGAGGGGACAGGAACTATGGCTACACCTTC
NA	NA	TRBV6-5	TRBJ2-7	CASRLPTSGEQYF	TGTGCCAGCAGACTCCCTACCAGCGGTGAGCAGTACTTC
NA	few	TRBV9	TRBJ2-6	CASSSPGGANVLTF	TGTGCCAGCAGCAGCCCCGGTGGGGCCAACGTCCTGACTTTC
NA	few	TRBV6-1	TRBJ2-1	CASNFYNEQFF	TGTGCCAGCAACTTTTACAATGAGCAGTTCTTC
TRBD1	NA	TRBV30	TRBJ1-3	CAWSGRQGTYSGNTIYF	TGTGCCTGGAGTGGGAGACAGGGGACCTACTCTGGAAACACCATATATTTT
TRBD2	few	TRBV7-9	TRBJ2-1	CASSPRLAGADQQFF	TGTGCCAGCAGCCCTCGACTAGCCGGGGCCGACCAGCAGTTCTTC
TRBD2	NA	TRBV25-1	TRBJ2-7	CASSPRLAVYEQYF	TGTGCCAGCAGTCCTCGACTAGCGGTCTACGAGCAGTACTTC
TRBD2	NA	TRBV5-4	TRBJ2-6	CASSSMTSGGSGANVLTF	TGTGCCAGCAGCTCCATGACTAGCGGGGGTTCTGGGGCCAACGTCCTGACTTTC
NA	many	TRBV29-1	TRBJ1-1	CSVAKGDATEAFF	TGCAGCGTTGCCAAGGGGGATGCCACTGAAGCTTTCTTT
NA	few	TRBV20-1	TRBJ1-5	CSAGAPQPQHF	TGCAGTGCTGGGGCCCCCCAGCCCCAGCATTTT
NA	few	TRBV30	TRBJ2-5	CAWRIWGEVETQYF	TGTGCCTGGAGAATTTGGGGGGAGGTAGAGACCCAGTACTTC
TRBD1	NA	TRBV20-1	TRBJ2-3	CSAKDRGQKYF	TGCAGTGCTAAGGACAGGGGGCAGAAGTATTTT
NA	few	TRBV14	TRBJ2-1	CASSQDSEISYQAYDNEQFF	TGTGCCAGCAGCCAAGATTCGGAGATTTCATATCAAGCCTACGACAATGAGCAGTTCTTC
NA	few	TRBV19	TRBJ2-3	CASSIGGPRTDTQYF	TGTGCCAGTAGTATCGGGGGGCCCCGCACAGATACGCAGTATTTT
NA	many	TRBV9	TRBJ2-6	CASSVAIASGANVLTF	TGTGCCAGCAGCGTAGCTATAGCCTCTGGGGCCAACGTCCTGACTTTC